One sample yielded the 20 T cell receptor beta chains listed below, sequenced in a study of control samples from healthy donors and cancer patients (dated by TCRdb to about 2020). The method was the immunoSEQ multiplex PCR assay. TCRdb carries this immuneACCESS record with in-frame sequences only. Its versions omit some clonotypes, under half of them owing to an unresolved V gene in the studies checked, with the rest unexplained. The sample table shows approximately 150,000 clones, and 94% are seen once. The top ten hold roughly 14% of the sample. Material: blood. Receptors originate from a man in his forties or fifties in good health.

The rearrangement uses TRBV7-2 and TRBJ2-2; perhaps TRBD1 as D (5 bases). Germline lookup yields CDR1 SGHTA and CDR2 FQGNSA. Trimming removed 0 bases at V and 4 bases at J, with 27 bases between. This CDR3 has 21 amino acids. The CDR3 loop reads CASSLASPEFAAGSRTGELFF. The CDR3 region has the DNA TGTGCCAGCAGCTTAGCGTCTCCCGAATTCGCAGCAGGGTCGCGCACCGGGGAGCTGTTTTTT.

This clone was observed a single time. The V gene is TRBV28, the J gene TRBJ2-5, with D possibly matching TRBD1 (6 bases). This CDR3 is built from 14 residues. The V end lost 2 bases, the J end lost 2 bases, and 9 bases lay between the germline ends. CDR1 is MDHEN, CDR2 SYDVKM, per germline. CDR3 loop: CASSLGGSQETQYF. CDR3 coding DNA: TGTGCCAGCAGTTTAGGGGGCTCTCAAGAGACCCAGTACTTC. The variable domain in full, completed from reference TRBV28 and TRBJ2-5, reads DVKVTQSSRYLVKRTGEKVFLECVQDMDHENMFWYRQDPGLGLRLIYFSYDVKMKEKGDIPEGYSVSREKKERFSLILESASTNQTSMYLCASSLGGSQETQYFGPGTRLLVL.

This rearrangement joins TRBV2 to TRBJ2-7; D is unclear. V lost 7 bases and J lost 6, with 16 bases in between. The CDR3 has 13 residues. Germline V gene lookup returns CDR1 SNHLY and CDR2 FYNNEI. CDR3 bases: TGTGCCAGCACTCCCCGGAGAGGCGCCGAGCAGTACTTC. This encodes CASTPRRGAEQYF. The full variable domain, its missing parts supplied by reference TRBV2 and TRBJ2-7, is EPEVTQTPSHQVTQMGQEVILRCVPISNHLYFYWYRQILGQKVEFLVSFYNNEISEKSEIFDDQFSVERPDGSNFTLKIRSTKLEDSAMYFCASTPRRGAEQYFGPGTRLTVT.

The V call is TRBV15, the J call TRBJ1-5, with D unresolved. Germline CDR1 reads LNHNV; CDR2 reads YYDKDF (reference sequence). V lost 8 bases and J lost 4, with 9 bases in between. There are 12 residues in the CDR3. CDR3 sequence (DNA): TGTGCCACCTCCGGGTTAAATCAGCCCCAGCATTTT. Its translation is CATSGLNQPQHF.

The J gene is TRBJ2-1, the V gene TRBV12-3 or TRBV12-4; D is perhaps TRBD1 (5 bases). This CDR3 spans 13 amino acids. With 6 bases removed from V and 9 bases from J, the gap between germline ends came to 15 bases. The CDR3 DNA reads TGTGCCAGCAGCCCCCCCGTCCAGGGTGAGCAGTTCTTC. This codes for CASSPPVQGEQFF.

V and J are TRBV28 and TRBJ1-3; D is undetermined. The V gene's germline CDR1 is MDHEN and CDR2 SYDVKM. CDR3 length equals 15 residues. V was trimmed by 7 bases and J by 4 bases, leaving 17 bases between them. The DNA for the CDR3 is TGTGCCAGCAACCAGGAAAGCAGTTACGGAAACACCATATATTTT. Translated: CASNQESSYGNTIYF.

The chain joins TRBV4-1 to TRBJ2-7, with D possibly being TRBD2 (6 bases). V gave up 1 base and J gave up 3 bases, with 10 bases separating them. Germline V gene sequence: CDR1 MGHRA, CDR2 YSYEKL. This CDR3 is 14 amino acids long. In nucleotides, the CDR3 is TGCGCCAGCAGCCAAGTAGCGGAGCTCTACGAGCAGTACTTC. Its translation is CASSQVAELYEQYF.

This clone was observed a single time. The genes are TRBV5-6 and TRBJ2-1, with D possibly TRBD2 on 5 matching bases. With 4 bases removed from V and 2 bases from J, the gap between germline ends came to 13 bases. The CDR3 length is 15 residues. CDR1 is SGHDT, CDR2 YYEEEE, per germline. The CDR3: CASSVAPGAYNEQFF. For the CDR3, the DNA is TGTGCCAGCAGCGTAGCCCCCGGGGCCTACAATGAGCAGTTCTTC.

On this clone itself: The junction does not match germline at one end; this may be a read error. The chain combines TRBV6-5 with TRBJ2-2; the match to TRBD1 covers 10 bases. The CDR3 is 14 residues long. CDR1 is MNHEY and CDR2 is SVGAGI in the germline V gene. The CDR3 region is CASSSGDRGGQLFF. In DNA form, the CDR3 reads TGTGCCAGCAGTTCGGGGGACAGGGGCGGGCAGCTGTTTTTT.

The chain couples TRBV19 to TRBJ2-7; 10 bases align to TRBD2. Germline trimming cut 3 bases from V and 5 bases from J; bases unmatched to any gene: 7. The CDR3 is 15 amino acids. Germline V gene lookup returns CDR1 LNHDA and CDR2 SQIVND (reference sequence). The CDR3 region has the DNA TGTGCCAGTAGTATTATGGATAGCGGGAGGAACGAGCAGTACTTC. Its translation is CASSIMDSGRNEQYF. Full variable domain (missing parts from reference TRBV19 and TRBJ2-7): DGGITQSPKYLFRKEGQNVTLSCEQNLNHDAMYWYRQDPGQGLRLIYYSQIVNDFQKGDIAEGYSVSREKKESFPLTVTSAQKNPTAFYLCASSIMDSGRNEQYFGPGTRLTVT.

The V gene is TRBV5-6, the J gene TRBJ2-7; D is uncertain. CDR3 length: 11 amino acids. V was shortened by 2 bases and J by 5 bases, with 5 bases between the two germline ends. The V gene's germline CDR1 is SGHDT and CDR2 YYEEEE. In DNA, the CDR3 is TGTGCCAGCAGCTTTATTAACGAGCAGTACTTC. Encoded protein: CASSFINEQYF.

V gene TRBV6-5 combines with J gene TRBJ1-5; D uncertain. CDR3 length equals 14 residues. Germline V gives CDR1 MNHEY, CDR2 SVGAGI. V gave up 6 bases and J gave up 6 bases, with 15 bases separating them. The DNA of the CDR3 is TGTGCCAGCAGATTAACGGTTGGGTTTCAGCCCCAGCATTTT. This codes for CASRLTVGFQPQHF.

The chain links TRBV29-1 to TRBJ2-7; no definite D call. V gave up 0 bases and J gave up 1 base, with 10 bases separating them. The V gene's germline CDR1 is SQVTM and CDR2 ANQGSEA. The CDR3 has 14 residues. The CDR3 reads CSVEDPRLSYEQYF. The CDR3 DNA reads as TGCAGCGTTGAAGATCCCAGGCTTTCCTACGAGCAGTACTTC.

The rearrangement uses TRBV7-3 and TRBJ1-6; D call uncertain. CDR1 is SGHTA, CDR2 FQGTGA, per germline. This CDR3 spans 13 amino acids. Deletions cut 6 bases from V and 10 bases from J, with 13 bases between. CDR3 sequence: CASRSRRGSPLHF. The DNA of the CDR3 is TGTGCCAGCAGGAGTCGACGGGGATCACCCCTCCACTTT.

This clone was observed a few times. The rearrangement links TRBV3-1 (or the pseudogene TRBV3-2) to TRBJ1-2, with TRBD1 matching over 7 bases. The CDR3 consists of 16 residues. CDR1 is LGHDT, CDR2 YNNKEL, per germline (reference sequence). V was clipped by 4 bases and J by 6 bases; unmatched bases: 14. CDR3: CASSLYSTGTAHGYTF. CDR3 sequence (DNA): TGTGCCAGCAGCCTTTATAGTACCGGGACAGCCCATGGCTACACCTTC.

As to this clone: Different DNA sequences within this sample yield the same CDR3. The chain has TRBV27 and TRBJ1-2, with 8 bases fitting TRBD1. The CDR3 runs 15 residues. V lost 0 bases, J lost 4 bases, and 4 bases stayed unmatched. Looked up from germline, CDR1 is MNHEY and CDR2 is SMNVEV (reference sequence). The CDR3 spells CASSLSGQGPYGYTF. CDR3 nucleotides: TGTGCCAGCAGTTTATCTGGACAGGGCCCCTATGGCTACACCTTC.

This chain joins TRBV5-6 and TRBJ1-4; no definite D call. V was pared by 1 base and J by 8 bases, with 12 bases between. Germline V gene sequence: CDR1 SGHDT, CDR2 YYEEEE. CDR3 length: 14 residues. CDR3 sequence reads: CASSLLLGGEKLFF. The CDR3 DNA reads as TGTGCCAGCAGCTTGTTATTGGGAGGGGAAAAACTGTTTTTT.

The chain couples TRBV3-1 (or the pseudogene TRBV3-2) to TRBJ1-2; D is perhaps TRBD1 (5 bases). Germline assignment: CDR1 LGHDT and CDR2 YNNKEL (reference sequence). The CDR3 consists of 14 residues. Trimming took off 1 base at V and 5 bases at J, with 11 bases between the two ends. The CDR3 sequence is CASSQAGKGYGYTF. The CDR3 nucleotides read TGTGCCAGCAGCCAAGCAGGGAAGGGTTATGGCTACACCTTC.

The chain has TRBV9 and TRBJ1-2; the D gene is possibly TRBD1 (5 bases). The CDR3 is made up of 16 amino acids. The V end was cut by 3 bases, the J end by 3 bases, with 18 bases between. The germline V gene has CDR1 SGDLS and CDR2 YYNGEE. CDR3 protein: CASSAPSGQGDYGYTF. The CDR3 DNA reads as TGTGCCAGCAGCGCCCCATCGGGTCAAGGGGACTATGGCTACACCTTC.

This clone showed up just a few times. One end of the junction varies from germline; a read error may be responsible. This chain links TRBV23-1 with TRBJ1-6; D unresolved. TRBV23-1 is labeled an ORF, and its function is uncertain. CDR3 length: 12 amino acids. The CDR3 DNA follows: TGCGCCAGCAGTCAATTAGGGCCTTTGGCCCTCTTT. Translating it yields CASSQLGPLALF.